This T cell receptor beta chain was obtained from a study of OX40 agonist ivuxolimab in advanced cancers. Germline V lookup: CDR1 GTSNPN, CDR2 SVGIG (reference sequence). The length of the CDR3 is 14 residues. V lost 4 bases and J lost 7, with 17 bases in between. Sequencing used immunoSEQ multiplex PCR; TCRdb keeps in-frame clones, though not all of them. This table has roughly 58,000 clones, 75% to 90% appearing once. The TCR comes from an adult with an advanced solid tumor such as melanoma, head and neck, liver or kidney cancer. The chain combines TRBV30 with TRBJ2-1; D is undetermined. The specimen comprised CD4+ or CD8+ T cells sorted from blood, sampled in a trial of the OX40 agonist ivuxolimab. CDR3 sequence reads: CAWTWARARNEQFF. CDR3 coding DNA: TGTGCCTGGACGTGGGCGCGAGCGCGGAATGAGCAGTTCTTC.